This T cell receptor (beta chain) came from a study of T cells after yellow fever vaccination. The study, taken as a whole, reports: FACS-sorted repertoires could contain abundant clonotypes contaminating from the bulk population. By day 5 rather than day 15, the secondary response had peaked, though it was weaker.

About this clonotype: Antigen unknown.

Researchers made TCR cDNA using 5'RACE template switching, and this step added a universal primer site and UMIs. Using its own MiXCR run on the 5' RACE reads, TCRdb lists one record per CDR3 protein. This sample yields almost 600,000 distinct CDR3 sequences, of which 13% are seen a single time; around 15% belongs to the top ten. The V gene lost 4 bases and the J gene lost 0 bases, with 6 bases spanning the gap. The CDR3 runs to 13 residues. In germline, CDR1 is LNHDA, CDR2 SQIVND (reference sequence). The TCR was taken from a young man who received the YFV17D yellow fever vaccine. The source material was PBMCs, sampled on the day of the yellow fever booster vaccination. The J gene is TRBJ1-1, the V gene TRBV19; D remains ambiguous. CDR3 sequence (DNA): TGTGCCAGTAGTAAGATGCTGAACACTGAAGCTTTCTTT. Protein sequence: CASSKMLNTEAFF.